The entry below describes one T cell receptor (beta chain). The data derive from a study of graft-versus-host responses after intestinal transplantation. The protocol was immunoSEQ multiplex PCR, while the TCRdb copy is restricted to in-frame clones and leaves out a portion. The sample has some 41,000 clones; roughly nine tenths are singletons. Trimming pared 5 bases from V and 4 bases from J, leaving 8 bases between. The CDR3 is made up of 13 amino acids. In germline, CDR1 is SGHTA, CDR2 FQGTGA. This receptor was obtained from a human patient who received an intestinal transplant, so some T cells may come from the graft donor. Sequencing used PBMCs, obtained 300 to 330 days after intestinal transplant. This chain joins TRBV7-3 and TRBJ2-2, with D hard to call. The CDR3 spells CASSLRTTGELFF. The CDR3 region has the DNA TGTGCCAGCAGCCTACGGACCACCGGGGAGCTGTTTTTT.